This T cell receptor beta chain was documented in a study of blood T cell repertoires in COVID-19. As for the study in general: The United States, Italy and Spain provided the acute and convalescent COVID-19 samples. The analysed material was cDNA or gDNA that came from T cells, B-cell-depleted T cells, or PBMCs.

This CDR3 is 15 amino acids long. The V gene's germline CDR1 is MNHEY and CDR2 SVGAGI. J lost 9 bases, V lost 6 bases, and 10 bases had no gene match. Original analysis: Quantification of nucleated cells was approximated via reference gene primer amplification. Here immunoSEQ multiplex PCR was the method, and the copy in TCRdb shows in-frame clones only, minus some. From that table come the V and J calls and clone size; the DNA was used to work out D and trimming. The data show 120,000 or so clones, roughly four fifths seen once. This receptor was taken from a man in his sixties with acute or convalescent COVID-19. This chain connects TRBV6-5 to TRBJ1-6; 8 nucleotides match TRBD1. The sample was peripheral blood. The CDR3 sequence is CASSPGQGSGSPLHF. CDR3 nucleotide sequence: TGTGCCAGCAGCCCCGGACAGGGATCGGGTTCACCCCTCCACTTT.